This passage covers 27 T cell receptor beta chains from one sample sequenced in a study of blood T cell repertoires in COVID-19. Clones were sequenced by immunoSEQ multiplex PCR, and TCRdb holds only the in-frame ones, with some missing. The sample includes fewer than 350,000 clones, about 89% of them seen just once. The sequenced sample consisted of PBMCs or T cells enriched from blood (not recorded which). Receptors originate from a man aged 55-75 years who had recovered from COVID-19.

The chain employs TRBV7-6 and TRBJ1-4; the match to TRBD1 covers 11 bases. With V trimmed by 5 bases and J by 7 bases, 3 bases remained unmatched. CDR3 size: 14 residues. Germline CDR1 is SGHVS and CDR2 is FNYEAQ. CDR3 region: CASSPDRGPEKLFF. In nucleotides, the CDR3 is TGTGCCAGCAGCCCGGACAGGGGGCCTGAAAAACTGTTTTTT.

This clone was seen a few times. This chain joins TRBV10-1 and TRBJ1-5, with TRBD1 identical over 7 bases. Trimming at V came to 6 bases and at J to 7 bases, leaving 15 bases not matched to a gene. The CDR3 totals 16 residues. Germline V lookup: CDR1 WNHNN, CDR2 SYGVQD (reference sequence). The CDR3 here is CASSWGDSREGQPQHF. The CDR3 DNA reads as TGCGCCAGCAGCTGGGGGGACAGCAGGGAAGGACAGCCCCAGCATTTT.

This sequence joins TRBV15 and TRBJ1-5; D is unclear. The V and J ends lost 0 bases and 0 bases respectively, with 12 bases between them. This CDR3 spans 17 amino acids. CDR1 is LNHNV, CDR2 YYDKDF, per germline (reference sequence). The CDR3 nucleotides read TGTGCCACCAGCAGAGACAAAATCTATAATAGCAATCAGCCCCAGCATTTT. Translated: CATSRDKIYNSNQPQHF.

This chain uses TRBV30 with TRBJ1-5, with D unresolved. Looked up from germline, CDR1 is GTSNPN and CDR2 is SVGIG (reference sequence). This CDR3 has 13 residues. Trimming took off 0 bases at V and 4 bases at J, with 7 bases between the two ends. CDR3 bases: TGTGCCTGGAGTGTCCAGGATAATCAGCCCCAGCATTTT. This encodes CAWSVQDNQPQHF. Filled out from reference TRBV30 and TRBJ1-5, the complete variable domain reads SQTIHQWPATLVQPVGSPLSLECTVEGTSNPNLYWYRQAAGRGLQLLFYSVGIGQISSEVPQNLSASRPQDRQFILSSKKLLLSDSGFYLCAWSVQDNQPQHFGDGTRLSIL.

The chain combines TRBV29-1 with TRBJ2-7; TRBD2 is a possible D gene (6 bases). CDR3 length: 13 amino acids. Germline V lookup: CDR1 SQVTM, CDR2 ANQGSEA. The ends were cut back, 7 bases at V and 2 bases at J, with 15 bases in the middle. Here the CDR3 DNA reads TGCAGCGCAAAGAGCGGGTCCACCTACGAGCAGTACTTC. Its protein is CSAKSGSTYEQYF.

In nucleotides, the CDR3 is TGTGCCAGCAGCTTCCCCAGGACTCGACTGTACTTC. This encodes CASSFPRTRLYF. The V call is TRBV7-2, the J call TRBJ2-7, with D tentatively TRBD2 (5 bases). V gave up 3 bases and J gave up 12 bases, with 15 bases separating them. Per the germline V gene, CDR1 is SGHTA and CDR2 is FQGNSA. The CDR3 contains 12 residues.

This chain links TRBV6-1 with TRBJ2-1; 9 nucleotides line up with TRBD2. The ends lost 2 bases at V and 6 bases at J; junction bases unmatched: 5. Germline V gene lookup returns CDR1 MNHNS and CDR2 SASEGT. The length of the CDR3 is 15 residues. CDR3 sequence reads: CASSESLAGRNEQFF. DNA of the CDR3: TGTGCCAGCAGTGAAAGCCTAGCGGGGCGCAATGAGCAGTTCTTC.

V is TRBV28 and J is TRBJ1-5, with D possibly being TRBD1 (6 bases). Per the germline V gene, CDR1 is MDHEN and CDR2 is SYDVKM. The CDR3 is made up of 16 amino acids. V shed 6 bases and J shed 0 bases, with 15 bases lying between them. This CDR3 reads CASSEGGVNSNQPQHF. Here the CDR3 DNA reads TGTGCCAGCAGCGAAGGGGGGGTTAATAGCAATCAGCCCCAGCATTTT.

This chain connects TRBV28 to TRBJ2-1; D perhaps matches TRBD1 (5 bases). Deletions cut 7 bases from V and 10 bases from J, with 20 bases between. Germline assignment: CDR1 MDHEN and CDR2 SYDVKM. CDR3 length: 14 amino acids. The CDR3 DNA is TGTGCCAGCACCGCACACCCCAGGGTGGAGGAGCAGTTCTTC. Encoded protein: CASTAHPRVEEQFF.

This chain links TRBV13 with TRBJ2-7; 8 nucleotides agree with TRBD2. The trim removed 2 bases at V and 3 bases at J, leaving 9 bases unmatched. CDR3 size: 16 residues. Germline CDR1 and CDR2: PRHDT and FYEKMQ (reference sequence). DNA for the CDR3: TGTGCCAGCAGCTTAACAAGCGGGAGATGGGGCTACGAGCAGTACTTC. Translation: CASSLTSGRWGYEQYF.

This rearrangement joins TRBV2 to TRBJ1-5, with D perhaps matching TRBD1 (6 bases). Germline CDR1 is SNHLY and CDR2 is FYNNEI. V was pared by 7 bases and J by 3 bases, with 10 bases between. This CDR3 comprises 13 residues. The CDR3: CASMRDNNQPQHF. CDR3 in DNA: TGTGCCAGCATGAGGGACAACAATCAGCCCCAGCATTTT.

The chain links TRBV6-5 to TRBJ1-2, with D possibly TRBD1 on 5 matching bases. The CDR3 spans 13 residues. CDR1 MNHEY and CDR2 SVGAGI come from the germline V gene. V lost 5 bases, J lost 5 bases, and 12 bases lay in between. In DNA, the CDR3 is TGTGCCAGCAGTCTCGACAGTGGGTATGGCTACACCTTC. This sequence encodes CASSLDSGYGYTF.

The chain is built from TRBV4-3 and TRBJ2-5; 9 bases are a match to TRBD1. Germline V gene lookup returns CDR1 LGHNA and CDR2 YSLEER. The CDR3 spans 16 residues. Trimming removed 1 base from V and 5 bases from J; junction bases left unmatched: 8. The CDR3 loop reads CASSQGTGQGTETQYF. Here the CDR3 DNA reads TGCGCCAGCAGCCAAGGTACGGGACAGGGAACGGAGACCCAGTACTTC.

The gene calls are TRBV18 and TRBJ1-1, with 9 bases that match TRBD1. The CDR3 extends over 15 amino acids. CDR1 and CDR2 (germline): KGHSH, LQKENI. The ends lost 4 bases at V and 6 bases at J; junction bases unmatched: 9. CDR3 residues: CASSLSGTGSPEAFF. CDR3 DNA: TGTGCCAGCTCACTTTCCGGGACAGGGTCGCCTGAAGCTTTCTTT.

This rearrangement joins TRBV6-1 to TRBJ1-2, with TRBD1 identical over 7 bases. CDR1 is MNHNS and CDR2 is SASEGT in the germline V gene. The CDR3 spans 15 residues. The V gene end was trimmed by 0 bases and the J gene end by 0 bases; junction bases not matched to a gene: 1. The CDR3 region has the DNA TGTGCCAGCAGTGAAGCGGGACAGCCTAACTATGGCTACACCTTC. This gives the protein CASSEAGQPNYGYTF.

The genes are TRBV29-1 and TRBJ2-3; possibly TRBD1 for D (5 bases). The V gene's germline CDR1 is SQVTM and CDR2 ANQGSEA. The CDR3 is made up of 14 amino acids. V gave up 4 bases and J gave up 0 bases, with 11 bases separating them. The CDR3 region is CSVGTRASTDTQYF. The CDR3, as DNA: TGCAGCGTTGGGACCAGGGCTAGCACAGATACGCAGTATTTT.

The gene calls are TRBV7-2 and TRBJ2-7, with unresolved D. The CDR3 has 13 amino acids. Trimming cost V 1 base and J 2 bases, with 6 bases left between them. Per germline, CDR1 SGHTA and CDR2 FQGNSA. The CDR3 sequence is CASSLVATYEQYF. The DNA for the CDR3 is TGTGCCAGCAGCTTAGTTGCGACCTACGAGCAGTACTTC. Complete variable domain (other parts from reference TRBV7-2 and TRBJ2-7): GAGVSQSPSNKVTEKGKDVELRCDPISGHTALYWYRQSLGQGLEFLIYFQGNSAPDKSGLPSDRFSAERTGGSVSTLTIQRTQQEDSAVYLCASSLVATYEQYFGPGTRLTVT.

The V call is TRBV14, the J call TRBJ1-3; perhaps TRBD1 as D (5 bases). The CDR3 extends over 14 amino acids. Per germline, CDR1 SGHDN and CDR2 FVKESK. V was shortened by 5 bases and J by 4 bases, with 12 bases between the two germline ends. Written as DNA, the CDR3 is TGTGCCAGCAGCTTCCAGCCAGGGGGAAACACCATATATTTT. This gives the protein CASSFQPGGNTIYF.

The V call is TRBV7-2, the J call TRBJ2-7, with 8 positions matching TRBD2. The CDR3 loop spans 15 amino acids. V trimming: 5 bases; J trimming: 4 bases; junction bases outside the gene matches: 10. Germline values: CDR1 SGHTA, CDR2 FQGNSA. CDR3 coding DNA: TGTGCCAGCAGCCTGGAGAGTAGCGGGGCATACGAGCAGTACTTC. Protein sequence: CASSLESSGAYEQYF.

The rearrangement uses TRBV5-1 and TRBJ1-2, with 7 bases identical to TRBD1. The CDR3 has 15 amino acids. Trimming at V came to 0 bases and at J to 8 bases, leaving 10 bases not matched to a gene. CDR1 is SGHRS, CDR2 YFSETQ, per germline. DNA of the CDR3: TGCGCCAGCAGCTTGGAAGTGTGGGACAGAGGCGGCTACACCTTC. Translation gives CASSLEVWDRGGYTF.

J is TRBJ2-2 and V is TRBV15; TRBD1 might be the D (5 bases). The length of the CDR3 is 13 residues. Per the germline V gene, CDR1 is LNHNV and CDR2 is YYDKDF (reference sequence). The V and J ends lost 0 bases and 10 bases respectively, with 9 bases between them. CDR3 sequence (DNA): TGTGCCACCAGCAGAGATCAGGGAATGGAGCTGTTTTTT. Translating it yields CATSRDQGMELFF.

The chain has TRBV2 and TRBJ1-2; D uncertain. Per germline, CDR1 SNHLY and CDR2 FYNNEI. Trimming took off 8 bases at V and 1 base at J, with 11 bases between the two ends. The CDR3 extends over 13 amino acids. CDR3 sequence (DNA): TGTGCCAGCGTTGGAGGCCTTAACTATGGCTACACCTTC. Translating gives CASVGGLNYGYTF.

The chain employs TRBV5-1 and TRBJ1-4, with D tentatively TRBD1 (5 bases). This CDR3 has 16 residues. V lost 1 base and J lost 0, with 10 bases in between. The germline V gene encodes CDR1 SGHRS and CDR2 YFSETQ. The CDR3 sequence is CASSLRGGTTNEKLFF. The CDR3 nucleotides read TGCGCCAGCAGCTTGCGGGGGGGAACAACTAATGAAAAACTGTTTTTT. Full variable domain (rest looked up from reference TRBV5-1 and TRBJ1-4): KAGVTQTPRYLIKTRGQQVTLSCSPISGHRSVSWYQQTPGQGLQFLFEYFSETQRNKGNFPGRFSGRQFSNSRSEMNVSTLELGDSALYLCASSLRGGTTNEKLFFGSGTQLSVL.

Regarding this clone: The sample contains more than one DNA sequence encoding this CDR3. The V call is TRBV18, the J call TRBJ2-7, with D maybe TRBD2 (5 bases). Germline V gives CDR1 KGHSH, CDR2 LQKENI. The CDR3 has 14 residues. Deletions cut 3 bases from V and 0 bases from J, with 9 bases between. CDR3 coding DNA: TGTGCCAGCTCACCTACCAGCGGCTCCTACGAGCAGTACTTC. Translating it yields CASSPTSGSYEQYF.

This sequence joins TRBV2 and TRBJ1-2; D possibly corresponds to TRBD1 (6 bases). The CDR3 loop spans 16 amino acids. The V gene's germline CDR1 is SNHLY and CDR2 FYNNEI. Between the trimmed V and J ends, which lost 11 bases and 1 base, there was a span of 23 bases. The CDR3 nucleotides are TGTGCCTCTAAAGGACAGCCAAAGTTTTTTAACTATGGCTACACCTTC. This encodes CASKGQPKFFNYGYTF.

The table lists this clone with a count of one. The CDR3 is CATRGQHMMPDTQYF. The CDR3 DNA reads as TGTGCCACCCGCGGACAACATATGATGCCAGATACGCAGTATTTT. The chain uses TRBV7-9 and TRBJ2-3, with D perhaps TRBD1 (5 bases). Per the germline V gene, CDR1 is SEHNR and CDR2 is FQNEAQ (reference sequence). The CDR3 has 15 amino acids. V was clipped by 10 bases and J by 4 bases, with 21 bases between them.

This clone was found a few times. This rearrangement joins TRBV11-2 to TRBJ1-1; a weak D match, TRBD1 (5 bases). The germline V gene has CDR1 SGHAT and CDR2 FQNNGV. The length of the CDR3 is 14 residues. Trimming pared 5 bases from V and 3 bases from J, leaving 13 bases between. CDR3 protein: CASSLIDSYTEAFF. DNA for the CDR3: TGTGCCAGCAGCCTCATAGACAGCTACACTGAAGCTTTCTTT.